This T cell receptor (beta chain) emerged from a study of blood T cell repertoires in COVID-19. Study-level information: COVID-19 samples, acute and convalescent, were from the United States, Italy and Spain. PBMCs, B-cell-depleted T cells, or T cells provided the cDNA or gDNA that made up the material.

The V end lost 0 bases, the J end lost 4 bases, and 15 bases lay between the germline ends. The CDR3 runs to 16 residues. Germline loops: CDR1 MNHEY, CDR2 SVGAGI. The repertoire was sequenced with immunoSEQ multiplex PCR; TCRdb's copy has only in-frame clones and lacks some. There are just over 150,000 clones in the sample; about 85% occur only once, and 3% to 4% lies in the top ten. The chain combines TRBV6-5 with TRBJ1-1; tentatively, D is TRBD1 (5 bases). The TCR originated in a human donor with acute or convalescent COVID-19. The donor label of this sample is uncertain. The material sequenced was peripheral blood. The CDR3, as DNA: TGTGCCAGCAGTTACTCCCGACAGCGTTGGGGCACTGAAGCTTTCTTT. Its translation: CASSYSRQRWGTEAFF.